Listed here is a single T cell receptor (beta chain). Sequencing used immunoSEQ multiplex PCR; TCRdb keeps in-frame clones, though not all of them. There are about 350,000 clones in the sample; 90% to 95% occur only once, and less than 3.5% lies in the top ten. This sample is drawn from a study of blood T cell repertoires in COVID-19. Study-level information: Sites in the United States, Italy and Spain provided acute and convalescent COVID-19 samples. Sources were T cells, B-cell-depleted T cells, or PBMCs; the material itself was cDNA or gDNA.

Sequencing was done on a sample of peripheral blood. The TCR comes from a woman aged 18-29 years who had recovered from COVID-19.

CDR3 sequence (DNA): TGTGCCAGCAGTGTCCCCGGGACTAGCGGGAGGTCTGAGCAGTTCTTC. Amino acids: CASSVPGTSGRSEQFF. The J gene is TRBJ2-1, the V gene TRBV2, with TRBD2 identical over 15 bases. In germline, CDR1 is SNHLY, CDR2 FYNNEI. The CDR3 consists of 16 residues. V shed 4 bases, J shed 9 bases, and the junction held 7 bases outside the gene matches.